These 8 T cell receptor beta chains share one sample of origin, sequenced in a study of blood T cell repertoires in COVID-19. Measured with immunoSEQ multiplex PCR; TCRdb has only the in-frame clones, and not every one. The sample includes just over 300,000 clones, roughly 90% of them seen just once. Source material: peripheral blood. The receptors here all came from a woman aged 25 to 39 with COVID-19, enrolled during active disease.

This clone showed up just a few times. The chain has TRBV30 and TRBJ1-4; D is uncertain. The CDR3 is 13 residues long. Germline CDR1 is GTSNPN and CDR2 is SVGIG (reference sequence). Trimming cost V 2 bases and J 5 bases, with 9 bases left between them. CDR3 sequence reads: CAWSSQINEKLFF. The CDR3 DNA sequence: TGTGCCTGGAGTTCACAGATAAATGAAAAACTGTTTTTT.

The chain links TRBV7-3 to TRBJ2-5; 9 nucleotides align to TRBD1. The CDR3 has 14 amino acids. Germline trimming cut 5 bases from V and 5 bases from J; bases unmatched to any gene: 6. The germline CDR1 and CDR2 sequences are SGHTA and FQGTGA. The CDR3 sequence: CASSPRTGDETQYF. CDR3 bases: TGTGCCAGCAGCCCCCGGACAGGGGATGAGACCCAGTACTTC.

The chain is built from TRBV6-1 and TRBJ2-3; 9 nucleotides match TRBD2. This CDR3 region has 17 residues. In germline, CDR1 is MNHNS, CDR2 SASEGT. The junction had 9 bases not matched to a gene; V was cut back by 2 bases and J by 3 bases. CDR3 region: CASSELGGGAGTDTQYF. The CDR3 DNA is TGTGCCAGCAGTGAATTGGGCGGGGGGGCCGGTACAGATACGCAGTATTTT.

J is TRBJ1-2 and V is TRBV19, with D tentatively TRBD1 (5 bases). V dropped 3 bases and J dropped 4 bases, with 12 bases sitting between them. CDR3 length: 14 amino acids. Per germline, CDR1 LNHDA and CDR2 SQIVND (reference sequence). The CDR3 here is CASSMGLSTYGYTF. The CDR3 region has the DNA TGTGCCAGTAGTATGGGACTGTCCACCTATGGCTACACCTTC.

The chain combines TRBV2 with TRBJ2-3, with 14 bases identical to TRBD2. This CDR3 comprises 17 residues. The ends lost 6 bases at V and 3 bases at J; junction bases unmatched: 8. In germline, CDR1 is SNHLY, CDR2 FYNNEI. CDR3 sequence: CASRLTSGGAGTDTQYF. CDR3 nucleotide sequence: TGTGCCAGCAGGCTGACTAGCGGGGGGGCCGGGACAGATACGCAGTATTTT.

V is TRBV10-3 and J is TRBJ2-7, with 12 positions matching TRBD2. Germline V gene lookup returns CDR1 ENHRY and CDR2 SYGVKD. V dropped 2 bases and J dropped 0; count of bases not matched to a gene: 2. The CDR3 is 16 amino acids. This CDR3 is CAISEGTSGFSYEQYF. The CDR3 nucleotides read TGTGCCATCAGTGAGGGGACTAGCGGGTTCTCCTACGAGCAGTACTTC.

The V gene is TRBV6-5, the J gene TRBJ1-6; TRBD1 aligns across 8 bases. Per germline, CDR1 MNHEY and CDR2 SVGAGI. The CDR3 runs to 16 residues. Trimming took 0 bases from V and 6 from J; bases not matched to a gene: 4. CDR3 sequence reads: CASSYSPGGFNSPLHF. In nucleotides, the CDR3 is TGTGCCAGCAGTTACTCTCCAGGGGGCTTTAATTCACCCCTCCACTTT.

This chain uses TRBV19 with TRBJ2-1, with TRBD2 identical over 9 bases. V dropped 8 bases and J dropped 3; count of bases not matched to a gene: 11. The CDR3 has 16 residues. Germline CDR1 LNHDA, CDR2 SQIVND (reference sequence). CDR3 DNA sequence: TGTGCCAGTTCCCTCGGCGGGAGGGCCTACTACAATGAGCAGTTCTTC. Amino acid sequence: CASSLGGRAYYNEQFF.